This T cell receptor (beta chain) appears in the sequencing data of a study of shared clonotypes between healthy human individuals. Broader study findings: Between a few donors, naive CD4 clonotypes were shared at a level of about 5%.

CDR3 size: 13 residues. With 4 bases removed from V and 1 base from J, the gap between germline ends came to 8 bases. The germline gives CDR1 SEHNR, CDR2 FQNEAQ (reference sequence). The method was immunoSEQ multiplex PCR; TCRdb's version includes in-frame clones alone and lacks a portion of them. Found here are hundreds of thousands of clones, about 92% of them singletons; the top ten hold 24%. A word on this clone: Its antigen is not known. The sample carries other DNA sequences with the same CDR3.

Terminally differentiated effector memory CD45RA+ cells were excluded by CCR7 positive selection of CD45RO-negative cells. V and J are TRBV7-9 and TRBJ2-7; TRBD1 might be the D (6 bases). The material sequenced was naive CD8+ T cells sorted from blood. The receptor was isolated from a man aged 25 to 40 in good health. In DNA form, the CDR3 reads TGTGCCAGCAGCTCCGGACAGTCCTACGAGCAGTACTTC. Protein: CASSSGQSYEQYF.